These 28 T cell receptor beta chains came from one sample sequenced in a study of blood T cell repertoires in COVID-19. TCRdb keeps only in-frame clones here, not all; method: immunoSEQ multiplex PCR. The data show 110,000 to 150,000 clones, with roughly nine tenths seen just once and around 3.3% held by the top ten. Material for sequencing was peripheral blood. These receptor sequences come from a woman in her sixties or seventies with active COVID-19.

Notes on this clone: The junction does not match germline at one end; this may be a read error. The genes are TRBV29-1 and TRBJ2-7; 9 nucleotides line up with TRBD1. Germline CDR1 SQVTM, CDR2 ANQGSEA. The CDR3 loop spans 15 amino acids. The DNA for the CDR3 is TGCGGCGTTGAAATTGACAGGGGGAGCTCCTACGAGCAGTACTTC. Translated, it gives CGVEIDRGSSYEQYF.

This clone was detected once. J is TRBJ1-1 and V is TRBV18; TRBD1 might be the D (5 bases). CDR1 KGHSH and CDR2 LQKENI come from the germline V gene. This CDR3 is 12 amino acids long. With 3 bases removed from V and 11 bases from J, the gap between germline ends came to 13 bases. CDR3 sequence: CASSPTERKAFF. The CDR3 DNA sequence: TGTGCCAGCTCACCGACAGAGAGGAAGGCTTTCTTT.

The chain uses TRBV28 and TRBJ2-1; 11 positions match TRBD2. Germline trimming cut 6 bases from V and 6 bases from J; bases unmatched to any gene: 4. Per the germline V gene, CDR1 is MDHEN and CDR2 is SYDVKM. This CDR3 has 14 residues. CDR3: CASRVLAGGNEQFF. The CDR3 DNA reads TGTGCCAGCAGGGTCCTAGCGGGAGGCAATGAGCAGTTCTTC.

The gene calls are TRBV28 and TRBJ1-1; the D is unclear. The CDR3 is 11 residues long. Germline V gene lookup returns CDR1 MDHEN and CDR2 SYDVKM. V lost 6 bases, J lost 3 bases, and 5 bases lay in between. The CDR3 DNA sequence: TGTGCCAGCAGCCAATACACTGAAGCTTTCTTT. It specifies CASSQYTEAFF.

The rearrangement joins TRBV18 to TRBJ1-1; TRBD1 matches 9 bases. J lost 3 bases, V lost 3 bases, and 8 bases had no gene match. This CDR3 region has 16 residues. Germline lookup yields CDR1 KGHSH and CDR2 LQKENI. The CDR3 loop is CASSPSGTGRHTEAFF. CDR3 DNA: TGTGCCAGCTCACCGTCCGGGACAGGGCGGCACACTGAAGCTTTCTTT.

The chain uses TRBV2 and TRBJ2-3, with 8 bases that match TRBD2. The CDR3 is 14 amino acids. Trimming took 6 bases from V and 7 from J; bases not matched to a gene: 9. Looked up from germline, CDR1 is SNHLY and CDR2 is FYNNEI. In DNA, the CDR3 is TGTGCCAGCAGCGAAAGCGGGAGTCTTTATACGCAGTATTTT. This encodes CASSESGSLYTQYF.

This clone was recorded only once. The chain has TRBV18 and TRBJ2-5, with TRBD1 matching 7 bases. There are 14 residues in the CDR3. Per germline, CDR1 KGHSH and CDR2 LQKENI. Unmatched junction bases numbered 2, after V lost 3 bases and J lost 1 base. The CDR3 spells CASSPWDSQETQYF. Written as DNA, the CDR3 is TGTGCCAGCTCACCCTGGGACAGCCAAGAGACCCAGTACTTC.

V usage is TRBV7-9 and J usage is TRBJ2-5, with TRBD1 identical over 9 bases. Germline CDR1 and CDR2: SEHNR and FQNEAQ (reference sequence). The CDR3 sequence is 17 residues long. V shed 1 base and J 0 bases; nucleotides not matched to a gene: 6. Here the CDR3 DNA reads TGTGCCAGCAGCTTAGAACAGGGGGCGAGGTACCAAGAGACCCAGTACTTC. As protein: CASSLEQGARYQETQYF.

V usage is TRBV30 and J usage is TRBJ1-2; 12 nucleotides match TRBD1. Trimming at V came to 8 bases and at J to 7 bases, leaving 11 bases not matched to a gene. From germline, CDR1 is GTSNPN and CDR2 SVGIG (reference sequence). The length of the CDR3 is 14 residues. CDR3 DNA sequence: TGTGCCGGCCCTCAGGGACAGGGGGCAAGTGGCTACACCTTC. Translation gives CAGPQGQGASGYTF.

The count of this clone is one. The chain employs TRBV4-2 and TRBJ2-3, with D tentatively TRBD2 (5 bases). The V end was cut by 3 bases, the J end by 2 bases, with 12 bases between. There are 15 residues in the CDR3. The germline V gene has CDR1 LGHNA and CDR2 YNFKEQ. The CDR3 region has the DNA TGTGCCAGCAGCCATCCAGGACGGGACACAGATACGCAGTATTTT. Protein: CASSHPGRDTDTQYF.

The chain has TRBV6-5 and TRBJ2-7, with D perhaps matching TRBD1 (8 bases). Germline CDR1 and CDR2: MNHEY and SVGAGI. The CDR3 is 14 residues long. V was clipped by 7 bases and J by 3 bases, with 16 bases between them. CDR3 sequence (DNA): TGTGCCAGCACCCCGACAGGGGAGGGCTACGAGCAGTACTTC. The encoded protein is CASTPTGEGYEQYF.

The chain has TRBV4-2 and TRBJ2-1; 12 bases are shared with TRBD2. Germline CDR1 and CDR2: LGHNA and YNFKEQ. Germline trimming cut 2 bases from V and 7 bases from J; bases unmatched to any gene: 6. CDR3 length equals 16 residues. The CDR3 protein is CASSQTRLAGVNEQFF. The CDR3 DNA reads as TGTGCCAGCAGCCAAACCCGACTAGCGGGAGTGAATGAGCAGTTCTTC.

The J gene is TRBJ1-5, the V gene TRBV10-3, with a tentative D call TRBD1 (6 bases). This CDR3 comprises 14 residues. CDR1 is ENHRY and CDR2 is SYGVKD in the germline V gene. Deletions cut 6 bases from V and 6 bases from J, with 15 bases between. The CDR3: CAIRDPVGAQPQHF. CDR3 bases: TGTGCCATCAGGGACCCCGTGGGGGCTCAGCCCCAGCATTTT.

This clone was counted once. The CDR3 nucleotides read TGCGCCAGCAGCCCAGGACTCACCACCGGGGAGCTGTTTTTT. Its translation: CASSPGLTTGELFF. The rearrangement joins TRBV5-1 to TRBJ2-2; possible D gene TRBD2, 5 bases. Germline V gene data show CDR1 as SGHRS and CDR2 as YFSETQ. Trimming shortened V by 4 bases and J by 4 bases, and 11 bases separated the two germline ends. The CDR3 consists of 14 residues.

The chain employs TRBV7-9 and TRBJ1-1, with D hard to call. Trimming cost V 2 bases and J 1 base, with 11 bases left between them. The CDR3 spans 15 residues. The V gene's germline CDR1 is SEHNR and CDR2 FQNEAQ (reference sequence). The CDR3 spells CASSLTQARNTEAFF. DNA of the CDR3: TGTGCCAGCAGCTTAACTCAGGCCCGGAACACTGAAGCTTTCTTT.

J is TRBJ2-5 and V is TRBV18, with D perhaps matching TRBD2 (6 bases). The germline gives CDR1 KGHSH, CDR2 LQKENI. The CDR3 is made up of 14 amino acids. V dropped 3 bases and J dropped 5 bases, with 13 bases sitting between them. The CDR3 nucleotides are TGTGCCAGCTCACCTCGCCAGGCGGGGGAGACCCAGTACTTC. Translation: CASSPRQAGETQYF.

This clone has more than one count but fewer than ten. The chain joins TRBV5-6 to TRBJ2-5; 8 bases agree with TRBD2. With 2 bases clipped from V and 1 base from J, the junction kept 4 bases outside the gene matches. CDR3 length equals 15 residues. Germline V gives CDR1 SGHDT, CDR2 YYEEEE. CDR3 sequence: CASSFLGGAQETQYF. The CDR3 DNA reads TGTGCCAGCAGCTTCCTCGGGGGGGCCCAAGAGACCCAGTACTTC. Looking up the rest from reference TRBV5-6 and TRBJ2-5 gives the full variable domain: DAGVTQSPTHLIKTRGQQVTLRCSPKSGHDTVSWYQQALGQGPQFIFQYYEEEERQRGNFPDRFSGHQFPNYSSELNVNALLLGDSALYLCASSFLGGAQETQYFGPGTRLLVL.

This clone is a singleton in its sample. This rearrangement joins TRBV28 to TRBJ2-3; 8 bases map to TRBD1. The germline V gene has CDR1 MDHEN and CDR2 SYDVKM. The V segment lost 4 bases and the J segment 2 bases; nucleotides outside the gene matches: 5. The CDR3 sequence is 15 residues long. This CDR3 is CASSSRGLPTDTQYF. In DNA form, the CDR3 reads TGTGCCAGCAGTTCCAGGGGGCTCCCCACAGATACGCAGTATTTT.

This sequence joins TRBV11-2 and TRBJ2-7; no clear D. The germline V and J ends were trimmed by 3 bases and 5 bases, with 5 bases remaining between them. Per the germline V gene, CDR1 is SGHAT and CDR2 is FQNNGV. This CDR3 has 11 amino acids. In nucleotides, the CDR3 is TGTGCCAGCAGCTTGTACAACGAGCAGTACTTC. Residues: CASSLYNEQYF. Full variable domain (outside the CDR3, taken from reference TRBV11-2 and TRBJ2-7): EAGVAQSPRYKIIEKRQSVAFWCNPISGHATLYWYQQILGQGPKLLIQFQNNGVVDDSQLPKDRFSAERLKGVDSTLKIQPAKLEDSAVYLCASSLYNEQYFGPGTRLTVT.

The genes are TRBV28 and TRBJ1-2; D gene uncertain. This CDR3 region has 13 residues. Trimming cost V 6 bases and J 4 bases, with 12 bases left between them. Germline V gives CDR1 MDHEN, CDR2 SYDVKM. In DNA form, the CDR3 reads TGTGCCAGCAGCACTCCGAGCCGCTATGGCTACACCTTC. Translating it yields CASSTPSRYGYTF.

The chain joins TRBV6-5 to TRBJ1-3; TRBD1 is a possible D gene (5 bases). Germline CDR1 MNHEY, CDR2 SVGAGI. The CDR3 is made up of 15 amino acids. The V and J ends lost 5 bases and 8 bases respectively, with 19 bases between them. As DNA, the CDR3 is TGTGCCAGCAGTATAGACAGTCCCAAAGGAGACACCATATATTTT. Protein product: CASSIDSPKGDTIYF.

This clone was counted only a few times. The genes are TRBV30 and TRBJ2-2, with TRBD2 matching over 14 bases. The junction had 2 bases not matched to a gene; V was cut back by 8 bases and J by 6 bases. This CDR3 comprises 13 residues. Germline V gene data show CDR1 as GTSNPN and CDR2 as SVGIG (reference sequence). CDR3 sequence: CALTSGRAGELFF. In DNA form, the CDR3 reads TGTGCCCTGACTAGCGGGAGGGCCGGGGAGCTGTTTTTT.

The chain uses TRBV6-4 and TRBJ2-1, with TRBD2 matching over 8 bases. The CDR3 length is 15 residues. V was pared by 6 bases and J by 5 bases, with 9 bases of the junction left unmatched. The V gene's germline CDR1 is MRHNA and CDR2 SNTAGT. The CDR3 protein is CASSEWAGGHNEQFF. Written as DNA, the CDR3 is TGTGCCAGCAGCGAATGGGCGGGAGGACACAATGAGCAGTTCTTC.

The chain recombines TRBV18 with TRBJ1-1, with D possibly matching TRBD1 (5 bases). From germline, CDR1 is KGHSH and CDR2 LQKENI. The CDR3 runs to 16 residues. The V end was cut by 2 bases, the J end by 0 bases, with 13 bases between. DNA of the CDR3: TGTGCCAGCTCACCAGAAAAGGGCAGGGTGAACACTGAAGCTTTCTTT. Protein sequence: CASSPEKGRVNTEAFF.

This chain joins TRBV9 and TRBJ2-2; possibly TRBD2 for D (6 bases). Trimming left V 3 bases short and J 6 bases short, with 15 bases between. Germline CDR1 reads SGDLS; CDR2 reads YYNGEE. CDR3 length: 15 residues. CDR3 DNA: TGTGCCAGCAGCGCCAGAACTAGCTGGCCCGGGGAGCTGTTTTTT. Its protein product is CASSARTSWPGELFF.

In this sample, this clone turned up once. The V and J genes are TRBV7-3 and TRBJ2-1; perhaps TRBD2 as D (5 bases). The CDR3 sequence is 16 residues long. Germline lookup yields CDR1 SGHTA and CDR2 FQGTGA. Between the trimmed V and J ends, which lost 4 bases and 5 bases, there was a span of 18 bases. CDR3 amino acids: CASSSLGRGADNEQFF. The CDR3 DNA reads as TGTGCCAGCAGCTCCTTGGGCCGGGGTGCCGACAATGAGCAGTTCTTC.

This clone was observed a few times. This chain connects TRBV30 to TRBJ2-1; 9 bases map to TRBD2. The CDR3 is 15 amino acids. The germline CDR1 and CDR2 sequences are GTSNPN and SVGIG (reference sequence). V was clipped by 3 bases and J by 8 bases; unmatched bases: 11. The CDR3 region is CAWRGLAGLVDEQFF. In DNA form, the CDR3 reads TGTGCCTGGAGGGGGCTAGCGGGGCTTGTAGATGAGCAGTTCTTC.

Written as DNA, the CDR3 is TGCGCCAGCAGCTTGTCCACAACAGGGGGCGCCCCTTACGAGCAGTACTTC. Protein product: CASSLSTTGGAPYEQYF. The rearrangement joins TRBV5-1 to TRBJ2-7; 9 bases agree with TRBD1. J gave up 4 bases and V 1 base, and 12 bases lay outside the gene matches. Germline values: CDR1 SGHRS, CDR2 YFSETQ. The CDR3 consists of 17 residues.